The entry below gives a single T cell receptor beta chain sequence along with its context. Its antigen is undetermined. At one boundary the junction diverges from the germline segment, which might be a read error. This sample is drawn from a study of T cell repertoires in cytomegalovirus infection. As for the study in general: As its CMV epitopes, the study selected recently identified HLA-C-restricted and well-studied HLA-B-restricted targets.

Study findings and constraints: Cumulative frequency of public TCR beta families picked out carriers of CMV plus the relevant HLA.

The CDR3 runs 16 residues. CDR1 MNHEY and CDR2 SMNVEV come from the germline V gene (reference sequence). TCRdb re-analysed the reads in MiXCR, keeping a single row per CDR3 protein. The sample shows 340,000 or so distinct CDR3 sequences, around 25% of them seen only once. This clonotype was sampled from a human donor in good health (CMV status not recorded). Some clones in this sample may be carry-over from other donors' samples. Sequenced here: cultured PBMCs, sampled from culture after CMV antigen stimulation. The rearrangement joins TRBV27 to TRBJ2-1, with D possibly being TRBD1 or TRBD2 (5 bases each). The CDR3 protein is CSSSFFWGSSYNEQFF. CDR3 coding DNA: TGTTCCAGCAGTTTCTTTTGGGGGAGCTCCTACAATGAGCAGTTCTTC.